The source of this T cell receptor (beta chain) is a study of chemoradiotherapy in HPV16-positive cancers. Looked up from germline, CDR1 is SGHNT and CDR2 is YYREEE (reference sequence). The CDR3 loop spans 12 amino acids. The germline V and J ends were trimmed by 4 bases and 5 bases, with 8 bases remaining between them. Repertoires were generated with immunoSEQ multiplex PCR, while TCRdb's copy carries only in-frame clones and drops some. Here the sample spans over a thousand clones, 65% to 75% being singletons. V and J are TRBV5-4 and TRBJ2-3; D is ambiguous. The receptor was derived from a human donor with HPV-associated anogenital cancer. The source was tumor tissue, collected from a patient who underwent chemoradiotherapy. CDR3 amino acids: CASSLEVDTQYF. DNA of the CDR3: TGTGCCAGCAGCCTCGAGGTAGATACGCAGTATTTT.